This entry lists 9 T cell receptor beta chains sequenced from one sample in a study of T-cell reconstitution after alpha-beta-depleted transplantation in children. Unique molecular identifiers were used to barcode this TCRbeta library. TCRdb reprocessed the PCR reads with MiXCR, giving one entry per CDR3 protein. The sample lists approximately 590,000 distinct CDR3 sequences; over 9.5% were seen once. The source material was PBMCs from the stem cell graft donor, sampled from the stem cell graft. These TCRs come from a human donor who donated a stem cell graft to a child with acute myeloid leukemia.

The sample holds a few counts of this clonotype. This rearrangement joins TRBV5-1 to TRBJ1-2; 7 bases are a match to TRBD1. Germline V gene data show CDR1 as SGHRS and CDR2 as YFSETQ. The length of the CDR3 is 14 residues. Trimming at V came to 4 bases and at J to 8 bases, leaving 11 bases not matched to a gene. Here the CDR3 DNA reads TGCGCCAGCAGCCCTGGGGACAGATCCCTGGGCTACACCTTC. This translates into CASSPGDRSLGYTF.

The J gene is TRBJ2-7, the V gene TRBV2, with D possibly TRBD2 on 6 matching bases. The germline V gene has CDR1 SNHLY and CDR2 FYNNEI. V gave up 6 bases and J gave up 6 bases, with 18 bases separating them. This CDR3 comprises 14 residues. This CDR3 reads CASREGSLRAEQYF. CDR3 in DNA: TGTGCCAGCAGGGAGGGGAGTTTAAGGGCCGAGCAGTACTTC.

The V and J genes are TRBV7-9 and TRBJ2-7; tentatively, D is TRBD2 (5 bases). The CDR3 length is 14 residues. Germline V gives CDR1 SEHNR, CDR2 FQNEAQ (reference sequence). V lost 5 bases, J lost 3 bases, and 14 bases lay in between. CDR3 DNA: TGTGCCAGCAGCCCAAGTTCAGACTACTACGAGCAGTACTTC. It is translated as CASSPSSDYYEQYF.

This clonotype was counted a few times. CDR3 sequence reads: CASSQAPSGSGQFF. DNA of the CDR3: TGTGCCAGCAGCCAAGCTCCTAGCGGGAGTGGACAGTTCTTC. The chain links TRBV3-1 to TRBJ2-1; 10 bases are a match to TRBD2. Germline assignment: CDR1 LGHDT and CDR2 YNNKEL (reference sequence). The CDR3 is made up of 14 amino acids. Trimming cost V 1 base and J 13 bases; bases outside gene matches: 7.

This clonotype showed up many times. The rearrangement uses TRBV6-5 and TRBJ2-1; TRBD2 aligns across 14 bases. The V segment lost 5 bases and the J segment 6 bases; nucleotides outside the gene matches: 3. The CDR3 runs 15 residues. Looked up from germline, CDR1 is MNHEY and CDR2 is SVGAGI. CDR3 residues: CASSRGTSGSNEQFF. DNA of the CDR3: TGTGCCAGCAGTCGTGGGACTAGCGGGAGCAATGAGCAGTTCTTC.

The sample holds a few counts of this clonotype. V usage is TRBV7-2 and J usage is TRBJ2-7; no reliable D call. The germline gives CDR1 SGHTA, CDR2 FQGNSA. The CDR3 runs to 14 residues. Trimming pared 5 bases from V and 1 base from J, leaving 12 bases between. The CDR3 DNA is TGTGCCAGCAGCCAGCAGACTTTATCCTACGAGCAGTACTTC. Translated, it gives CASSQQTLSYEQYF.

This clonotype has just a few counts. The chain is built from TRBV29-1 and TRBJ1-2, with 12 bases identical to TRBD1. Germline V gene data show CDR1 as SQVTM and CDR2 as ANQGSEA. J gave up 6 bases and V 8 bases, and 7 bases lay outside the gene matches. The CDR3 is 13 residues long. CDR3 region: CSLGTGGRDGYTF. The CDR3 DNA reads TGCAGCCTCGGGACAGGGGGCAGAGATGGCTACACCTTC.

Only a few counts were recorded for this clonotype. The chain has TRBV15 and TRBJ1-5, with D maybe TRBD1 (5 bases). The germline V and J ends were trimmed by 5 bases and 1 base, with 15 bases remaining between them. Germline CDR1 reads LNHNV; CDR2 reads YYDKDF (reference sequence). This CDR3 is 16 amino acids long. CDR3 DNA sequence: TGTGCCACCAGCGCCCTGGGGGGGAGAAGCAATCAGCCCCAGCATTTT. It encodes CATSALGGRSNQPQHF.

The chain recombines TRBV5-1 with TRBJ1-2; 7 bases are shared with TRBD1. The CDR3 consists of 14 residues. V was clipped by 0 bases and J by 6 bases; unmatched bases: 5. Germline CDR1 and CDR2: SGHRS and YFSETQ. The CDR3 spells CASSLDRGRDGYTF. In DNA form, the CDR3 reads TGCGCCAGCAGCTTGGACAGGGGAAGGGATGGCTACACCTTC.